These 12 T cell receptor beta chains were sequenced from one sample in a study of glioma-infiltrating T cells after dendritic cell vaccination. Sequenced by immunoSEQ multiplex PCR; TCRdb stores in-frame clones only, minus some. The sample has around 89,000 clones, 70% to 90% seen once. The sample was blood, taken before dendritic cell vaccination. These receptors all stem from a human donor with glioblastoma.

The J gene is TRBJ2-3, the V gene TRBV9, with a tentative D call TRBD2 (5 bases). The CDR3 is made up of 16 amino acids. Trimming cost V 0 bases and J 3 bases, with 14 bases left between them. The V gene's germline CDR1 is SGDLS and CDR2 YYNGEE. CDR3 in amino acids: CASSVGRLAYTDTQYF. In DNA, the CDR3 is TGTGCCAGCAGCGTAGGCCGGCTAGCATATACAGATACGCAGTATTTT.

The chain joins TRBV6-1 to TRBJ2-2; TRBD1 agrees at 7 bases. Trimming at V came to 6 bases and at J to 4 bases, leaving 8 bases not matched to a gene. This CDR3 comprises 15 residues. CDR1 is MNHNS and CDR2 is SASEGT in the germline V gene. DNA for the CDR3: TGTGCCAGCAGAGACAGGGTCACTATCACCGGGGAGCTGTTTTTT. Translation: CASRDRVTITGELFF.

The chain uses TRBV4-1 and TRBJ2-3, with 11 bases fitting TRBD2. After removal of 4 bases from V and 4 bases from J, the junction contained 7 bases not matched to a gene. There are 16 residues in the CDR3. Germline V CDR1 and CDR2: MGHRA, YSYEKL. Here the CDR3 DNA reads TGCGCCAGCAGCCGCCCAATAGCGGGAGGGGCAGATACGCAGTATTTT. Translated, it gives CASSRPIAGGADTQYF.

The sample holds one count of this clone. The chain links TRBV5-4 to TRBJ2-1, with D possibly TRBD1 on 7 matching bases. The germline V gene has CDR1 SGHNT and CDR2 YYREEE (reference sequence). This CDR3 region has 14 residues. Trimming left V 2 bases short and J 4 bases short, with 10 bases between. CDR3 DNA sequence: TGTGCCAGCAGCTTCGCGGGACAGTACAATGAGCAGTTCTTC. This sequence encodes CASSFAGQYNEQFF.

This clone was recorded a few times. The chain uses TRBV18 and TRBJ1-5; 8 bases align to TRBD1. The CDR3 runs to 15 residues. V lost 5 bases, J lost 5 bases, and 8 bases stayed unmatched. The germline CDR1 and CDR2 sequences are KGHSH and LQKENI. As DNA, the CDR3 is TGTGCCAGCTCAGCCCATCAGGGGGCGGATCAGCCCCAGCATTTT. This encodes CASSAHQGADQPQHF. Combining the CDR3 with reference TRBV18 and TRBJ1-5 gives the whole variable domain NAGVMQNPRHLVRRRGQEARLRCSPMKGHSHVYWYRQLPEEGLKFMVYLQKENIIDESGMPKERFSAEFPKEGPSILRIQQVVRGDSAAYFCASSAHQGADQPQHFGDGTRLSIL.

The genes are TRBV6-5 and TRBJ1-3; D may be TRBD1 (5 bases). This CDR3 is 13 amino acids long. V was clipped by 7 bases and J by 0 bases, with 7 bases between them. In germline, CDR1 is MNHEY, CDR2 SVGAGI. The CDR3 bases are TGTGCCAGCACAGGGTACTCTGGAAACACCATATATTTT. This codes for CASTGYSGNTIYF.

CDR3 DNA: TGCGCCAGCAGCCCCCAGCCGGGACTAGCGGGAGAGCAGTACTTC. Its protein is CASSPQPGLAGEQYF. This rearrangement joins TRBV4-1 to TRBJ2-7; 13 bases fit TRBD2. The germline V gene encodes CDR1 MGHRA and CDR2 YSYEKL. The CDR3 consists of 15 residues. With V trimmed by 4 bases and J by 7 bases, 7 bases remained unmatched.

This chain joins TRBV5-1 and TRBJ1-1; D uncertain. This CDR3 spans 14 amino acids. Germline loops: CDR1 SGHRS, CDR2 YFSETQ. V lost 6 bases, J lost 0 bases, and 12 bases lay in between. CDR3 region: CASKEAVMNTEAFF. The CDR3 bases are TGCGCCAGCAAGGAAGCGGTAATGAACACTGAAGCTTTCTTT.

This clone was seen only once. Written as DNA, the CDR3 is TGTGCCAGCAGTACCCCGCGTCCGCCCCAGCATTTT. It codes for CASSTPRPPQHF. The rearrangement uses TRBV6-6 and TRBJ1-5; the D is unclear. Germline CDR1 and CDR2: MNHNY and SVGAGI (reference sequence). The CDR3 totals 12 residues. Deletions cut 5 bases from V and 9 bases from J, with 11 bases between.

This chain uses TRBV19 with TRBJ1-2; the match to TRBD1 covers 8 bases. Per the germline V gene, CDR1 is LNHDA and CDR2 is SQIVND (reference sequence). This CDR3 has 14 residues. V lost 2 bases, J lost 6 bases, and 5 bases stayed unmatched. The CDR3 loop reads CASSIRGQGDGYTF. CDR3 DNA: TGTGCCAGTAGTATACGCGGACAGGGAGATGGCTACACCTTC.

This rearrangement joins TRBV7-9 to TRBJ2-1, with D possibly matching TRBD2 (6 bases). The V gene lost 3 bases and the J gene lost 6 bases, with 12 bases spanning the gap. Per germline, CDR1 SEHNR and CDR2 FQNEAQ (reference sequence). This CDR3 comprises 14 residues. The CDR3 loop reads CASSLSGSSNEQFF. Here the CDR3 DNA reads TGTGCCAGCAGCTTGTCCGGGAGCAGCAATGAGCAGTTCTTC.

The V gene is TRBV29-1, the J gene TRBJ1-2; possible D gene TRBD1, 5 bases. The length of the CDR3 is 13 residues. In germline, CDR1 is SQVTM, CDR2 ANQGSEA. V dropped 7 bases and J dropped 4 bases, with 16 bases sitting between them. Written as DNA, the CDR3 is TGCAGCGCGAAGCTGGGGCAGGTCTATGGCTACACCTTC. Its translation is CSAKLGQVYGYTF. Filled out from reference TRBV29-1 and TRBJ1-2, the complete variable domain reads SAVISQKPSRDICQRGTSLTIQCQVDSQVTMMFWYRQQPGQSLTLIATANQGSEATYESGFVIDKFPISRPNLTFSTLTVSNMSPEDSSIYLCSAKLGQVYGYTFGSGTRLTVV.